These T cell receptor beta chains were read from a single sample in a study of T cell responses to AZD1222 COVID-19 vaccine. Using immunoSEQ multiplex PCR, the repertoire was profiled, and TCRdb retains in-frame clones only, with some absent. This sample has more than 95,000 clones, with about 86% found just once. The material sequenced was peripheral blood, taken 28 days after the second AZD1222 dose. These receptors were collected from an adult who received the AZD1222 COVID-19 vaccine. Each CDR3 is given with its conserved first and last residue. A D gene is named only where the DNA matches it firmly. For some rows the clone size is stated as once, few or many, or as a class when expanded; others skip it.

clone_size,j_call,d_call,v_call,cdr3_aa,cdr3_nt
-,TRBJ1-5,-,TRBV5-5,CASSLRGSYNQPQHF,TGTGCCAGCAGCCTTCGGGGCAGCTACAATCAGCCCCAGCATTTT
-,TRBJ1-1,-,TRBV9,CASSVSHGTSTEAFF,TGTGCCAGCAGCGTATCACACGGGACGAGCACTGAAGCTTTCTTT
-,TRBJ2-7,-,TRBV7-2,CASSEAANSYEQYF,TGTGCCAGCAGTGAAGCGGCAAACTCCTACGAGCAGTACTTC
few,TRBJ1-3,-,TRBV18,CASSPTVGNTIYF,TGTGCCAGCTCCCCCACCGTAGGAAACACCATATATTTT
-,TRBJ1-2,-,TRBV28,CASSSPRGSNYGYTF,TGTGCCAGCAGTTCGCCCCGGGGGTCCAATTATGGCTACACCTTC
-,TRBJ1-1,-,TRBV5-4,CASSLAGRANTEAFF,TGTGCCAGCAGCTTGGCTGGCAGGGCGAACACTGAAGCTTTCTTT
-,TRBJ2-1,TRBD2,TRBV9,CASTYGTSRRDEQFF,TGTGCCAGCACCTACGGGACTAGCCGGAGGGATGAGCAGTTCTTC
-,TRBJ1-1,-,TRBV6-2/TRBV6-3,CASSYDPNLNTEAFF,TGTGCCAGCAGTTACGACCCTAACCTGAACACTGAAGCTTTCTTT
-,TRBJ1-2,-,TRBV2,CASTRTRTNYGYTF,TGTGCCAGCACCCGGACGAGAACTAACTATGGCTACACCTTC
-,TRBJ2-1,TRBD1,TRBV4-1,CASSQATGGPLYNEQFF,TGCGCCAGCAGCCAAGCTACAGGGGGACCCTTATACAATGAGCAGTTCTTC
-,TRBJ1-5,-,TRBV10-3,CAISDRDSNQPQHF,TGTGCCATCAGTGACAGGGATAGCAATCAGCCCCAGCATTTT
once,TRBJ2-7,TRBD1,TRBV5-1,CASSLVGTGGLEQYF,TGCGCCAGCAGCTTGGTTGGGACAGGGGGCCTCGAGCAGTACTTC
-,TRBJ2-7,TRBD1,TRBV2,CASRGQGNEQYF,TGTGCCAGCAGGGGACAGGGGAACGAGCAGTACTTC
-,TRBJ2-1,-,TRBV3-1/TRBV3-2,CASSQQGTYNEQFF,TGTGCCAGCAGCCAACAGGGGACCTACAATGAGCAGTTCTTC
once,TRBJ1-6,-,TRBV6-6,CASSYGGRNSPLHF,TGTGCCAGCAGTTACGGGGGTAGGAATTCACCCCTCCACTTT
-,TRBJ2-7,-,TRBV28,CASSPLEVLYYEQYF,TGTGCCAGCAGTCCACTAGAGGTACTTTACTACGAGCAGTACTTC
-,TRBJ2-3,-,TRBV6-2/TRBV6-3,CASSYPQTGTDTQYF,TGTGCCAGCAGTTACCCACAGACAGGCACAGATACGCAGTATTTT
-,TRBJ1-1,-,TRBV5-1,CASSLVGAYTEAFF,TGCGCCAGCAGCTTGGTGGGGGCCTACACTGAAGCTTTCTTT
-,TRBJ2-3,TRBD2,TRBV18,CASSLGGSPSDTQYF,TGTGCCAGCTCACTGGGGGGGTCCCCCTCAGATACGCAGTATTTT
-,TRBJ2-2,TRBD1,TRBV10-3,CAISHGDRGAGELFF,TGTGCCATCAGCCACGGTGACAGGGGGGCCGGGGAGCTGTTTTTT
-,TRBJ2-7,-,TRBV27,CASSLFVTGPYEQYF,TGTGCCAGCAGTTTATTTGTCACAGGGCCCTACGAGCAGTACTTC
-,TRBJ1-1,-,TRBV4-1,CASSPRTVNTEAFF,TGCGCCAGCAGCCCGCGGACGGTGAACACTGAAGCTTTCTTT
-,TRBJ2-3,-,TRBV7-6,CASSLRQEYGTDTQYF,TGTGCCAGCAGCCTCAGACAGGAGTACGGCACAGATACGCAGTATTTT
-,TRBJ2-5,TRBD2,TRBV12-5,CASGPGGNQETQYF,TGTGCTAGTGGCCCGGGAGGCAACCAAGAGACCCAGTACTTC
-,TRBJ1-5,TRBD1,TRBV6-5,CASSQTGGGYQPQHF,TGTGCCAGCAGTCAGACAGGGGGAGGTTATCAGCCCCAGCATTTT
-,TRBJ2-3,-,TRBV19,CASSAVPPPTDTQYF,TGTGCCAGTAGTGCCGTCCCTCCCCCGACAGATACGCAGTATTTT
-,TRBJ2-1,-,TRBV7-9,CASSLRIFNEQFF,TGTGCCAGCAGCTTACGTATATTCAATGAGCAGTTCTTC